These T cell receptor beta chains were read from a single sample in a study of shared clonotypes between healthy human individuals. Profiled with immunoSEQ multiplex PCR; TCRdb holds only in-frame clones, not every one. The sample contains 650,000 to 700,000 clones, about 90% of which appear only once. Sequencing was done on a sample of memory CD8+ T cells from PBMCs. These TCRs come from a man between 18 and 35 years old in good health. Some clones in this sample may be carry-over from other donors' samples. CDR3s include the opening cysteine and the closing phenylalanine or tryptophan. A D gene is named only where the DNA matches it firmly. Rows give clone size only sometimes, using once, few, many, or a class for an expanded clone.

CDR3: CASSFGVEGYEQYF
DNA: TGTGCCAGCAGTTTTGGGGTAGAGGGCTACGAGCAGTACTTC
D: NA
V: TRBV28
J: TRBJ2-7
size: NA

CDR3: CASSFYRERSTEAFF
DNA: TGTGCCAGCAGTTTCTACAGGGAGAGGTCCACTGAAGCTTTCTTT
D: NA
V: TRBV6-5
J: TRBJ1-1
size: once

CDR3: CASSVGRIIETQYF
DNA: TGTGCCAGCAGCGTGGGGAGGATTATCGAGACCCAGTACTTC
D: NA
V: TRBV9
J: TRBJ2-5
size: NA

CDR3: CASSLGGSVYEQYF
DNA: TGTGCCAGCAGCTTAGGAGGGTCAGTCTACGAGCAGTACTTC
D: NA
V: TRBV11-2
J: TRBJ2-7
size: NA

CDR3: CASSMSGSSYEQYF
DNA: TGTGCCAGTAGTATGAGCGGGAGTTCCTACGAGCAGTACTTC
D: TRBD2
V: TRBV19
J: TRBJ2-7
size: NA

CDR3: CAVGDRGRGEQYF
DNA: TGTGCCGTCGGGGACAGGGGGCGCGGCGAGCAGTACTTC
D: TRBD1
V: TRBV13
J: TRBJ2-7
size: once

CDR3: CASSKALEEQYF
DNA: TGTGCCAGCAGCAAAGCTTTGGAAGAGCAGTACTTC
D: NA
V: TRBV21-1
J: TRBJ2-7
size: NA

CDR3: CASSGTLGSQETQYF
DNA: TGTGCCAGCAGCGGGACTCTGGGGTCCCAAGAGACCCAGTACTTC
D: NA
V: TRBV2
J: TRBJ2-5
size: NA

CDR3: CASSLGAGDQPQHF
DNA: TGCGCCAGCAGCTTGGGGGCAGGGGATCAGCCCCAGCATTTT
D: NA
V: TRBV5-1
J: TRBJ1-5
size: few

CDR3: CAIRGTRTTSAPDTQYF
DNA: TGTGCCATCAGAGGGACCCGGACCACTAGCGCTCCAGATACGCAGTATTTT
D: TRBD2
V: TRBV10-3
J: TRBJ2-3
size: NA

CDR3: CASSLPARDEAFF
DNA: TGTGCCAGCAGCTTGCCCGCACGAGATGAAGCTTTCTTT
D: NA
V: TRBV7-9
J: TRBJ1-1
size: NA

CDR3: CASSFFAGSWDTQYF
DNA: TGTGCCAGCAGCTTTTTTGCGGGCTCATGGGATACGCAGTATTTT
D: NA
V: TRBV7-8
J: TRBJ2-3
size: NA

CDR3: CASSLRRQGPDEQYF
DNA: TGTGCCAGCAGTTTACGCCGACAGGGCCCGGACGAGCAGTACTTC
D: TRBD1
V: TRBV27
J: TRBJ2-7
size: NA

CDR3: CASSLGPQETQYF
DNA: TGTGCCAGCAGCTTGGGACCTCAAGAGACCCAGTACTTC
D: NA
V: TRBV6-6
J: TRBJ2-5
size: NA

CDR3: CASSRFSNQPQHF
DNA: TGTGCCAGCAGCCGTTTTAGCAATCAGCCCCAGCATTTT
D: NA
V: TRBV7-2
J: TRBJ1-5
size: NA

CDR3: CASSGPGEVGTDTQYF
DNA: TGTGCCAGCAGCGGCCCGGGGGAGGTAGGCACAGATACGCAGTATTTT
D: NA
V: TRBV28
J: TRBJ2-3
size: NA

CDR3: CASSFPVAGDPNEQFF
DNA: TGCGCCAGCAGCTTCCCTGTAGCGGGAGACCCCAATGAGCAGTTCTTC
D: TRBD2
V: TRBV5-1
J: TRBJ2-1
size: many

CDR3: CASSLTGITDTQYF
DNA: TGTGCCAGCAGCCTGACAGGGATCACAGATACGCAGTATTTT
D: TRBD1
V: TRBV6-6
J: TRBJ2-3
size: NA

CDR3: CASSYAGLNTEAFF
DNA: TGTGCCAGCAGTTACGCGGGACTGAACACTGAAGCTTTCTTT
D: NA
V: TRBV6-5
J: TRBJ1-1
size: once

CDR3: CASSLEFRGRTYEQYF
DNA: TGTGCCAGCAGCTTAGAGTTCAGGGGCCGAACCTACGAGCAGTACTTC
D: NA
V: TRBV7-9
J: TRBJ2-7
size: NA

CDR3: CASSARGSSYEQYF
DNA: TGTGCCAGCAGTGCCCGGGGGTCCTCCTACGAGCAGTACTTC
D: NA
V: TRBV6-1
J: TRBJ2-7
size: NA

CDR3: CASSAGTAYGYTF
DNA: TGTGCCAGCAGCGCCGGGACAGCTTATGGCTACACCTTC
D: TRBD1
V: TRBV5-4
J: TRBJ1-2
size: NA

CDR3: CASSLGRRANSFNEQFF
DNA: TGTGCCAGCAGCTTAGGTCGGCGGGCCAACTCTTTCAATGAGCAGTTCTTC
D: NA
V: TRBV11-2
J: TRBJ2-1
size: NA

CDR3: CASSARTGGGEKLFF
DNA: TGTGCCAGCAGTGCCCGGACAGGGGGAGGAGAAAAACTGTTTTTT
D: TRBD1
V: TRBV6-4
J: TRBJ1-4
size: NA

CDR3: CASSGSTRVESSYEQYF
DNA: TGTGCCAGCAGCGGATCCACAAGGGTCGAGAGCTCCTACGAGCAGTACTTC
D: NA
V: TRBV11-2
J: TRBJ2-7
size: NA

CDR3: CASIGQSYEQYF
DNA: TGTGCCAGCATTGGGCAATCCTACGAGCAGTACTTC
D: NA
V: TRBV6-1
J: TRBJ2-7
size: NA

CDR3: CASSFAVGTGGSPADTQYF
DNA: TGTGCCAGCAGTTTTGCTGTAGGGACAGGGGGCTCACCCGCAGATACGCAGTATTTT
D: TRBD1
V: TRBV27
J: TRBJ2-3
size: once

CDR3: CATTQGQAANTEAFF
DNA: TGTGCCACAACCCAGGGACAGGCCGCGAACACTGAAGCTTTCTTT
D: TRBD1
V: TRBV10-3
J: TRBJ1-1
size: NA

CDR3: CAPVISEQYF
DNA: TGTGCCCCGGTGATCTCCGAGCAGTACTTC
D: NA
V: TRBV5-4
J: TRBJ2-7
size: NA

CDR3: CASSFTVGQYTEAFF
DNA: TGTGCCAGCAGTTTTACAGTAGGACAGTACACTGAAGCTTTCTTT
D: NA
V: TRBV27
J: TRBJ1-1
size: NA

CDR3: CASSPDRGTDGYTF
DNA: TGTGCCAGCAGTCCAGACAGGGGGACCGACGGCTACACCTTC
D: TRBD1
V: TRBV27
J: TRBJ1-2
size: NA

CDR3: CASKNLGGRYEQYF
DNA: TGTGCCAGCAAGAACTTGGGGGGTCGCTACGAGCAGTACTTC
D: NA
V: TRBV27
J: TRBJ2-7
size: NA

CDR3: CASSLMRGRWGTDTQYF
DNA: TGTGCCAGCAGTTTAATGCGCGGGAGATGGGGCACAGATACGCAGTATTTT
D: TRBD2
V: TRBV27
J: TRBJ2-3
size: NA

CDR3: CASSQEGQGASTEAFF
DNA: TGTGCCAGCAGCCAAGAAGGCCAGGGTGCGAGCACTGAAGCTTTCTTT
D: NA
V: TRBV14
J: TRBJ1-1
size: NA

CDR3: CASRPQGAPYEQYF
DNA: TGTGCCAGCAGGCCGCAGGGGGCTCCCTACGAGCAGTACTTC
D: TRBD1
V: TRBV27
J: TRBJ2-7
size: NA

CDR3: CASSLSMGPGYNEQFF
DNA: TGTGCCAGCAGCTTGTCCATGGGCCCGGGCTACAATGAGCAGTTCTTC
D: NA
V: TRBV11-3
J: TRBJ2-1
size: NA

CDR3: CASSYDFPDTQYF
DNA: TGTGCCAGCAGTTACGACTTTCCGGATACGCAGTATTTT
D: NA
V: TRBV6-5
J: TRBJ2-3
size: NA

CDR3: CATRGANYGYTF
DNA: TGTGCCACCCGAGGGGCTAACTATGGCTACACCTTC
D: NA
V: TRBV15
J: TRBJ1-2
size: NA